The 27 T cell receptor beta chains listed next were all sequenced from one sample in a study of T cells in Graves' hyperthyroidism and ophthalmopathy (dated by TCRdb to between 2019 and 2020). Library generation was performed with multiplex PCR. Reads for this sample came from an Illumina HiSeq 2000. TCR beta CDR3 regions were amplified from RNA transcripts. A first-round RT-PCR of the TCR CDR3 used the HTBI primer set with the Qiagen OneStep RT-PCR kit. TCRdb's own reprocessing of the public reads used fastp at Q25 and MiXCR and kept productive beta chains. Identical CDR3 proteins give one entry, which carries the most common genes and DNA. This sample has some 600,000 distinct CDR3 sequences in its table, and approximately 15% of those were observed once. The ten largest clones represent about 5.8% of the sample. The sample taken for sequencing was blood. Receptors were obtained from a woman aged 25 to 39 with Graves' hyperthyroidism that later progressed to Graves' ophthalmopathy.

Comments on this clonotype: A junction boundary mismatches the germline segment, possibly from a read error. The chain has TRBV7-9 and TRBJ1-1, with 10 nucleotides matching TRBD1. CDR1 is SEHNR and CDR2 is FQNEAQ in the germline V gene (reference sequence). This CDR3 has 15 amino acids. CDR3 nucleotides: TGTGCCGGCAGCTCGACAGGGGGCGGCTACACTGAAGCTTTCTTT. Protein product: CAGSSTGGGYTEAFF.

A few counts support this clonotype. Here the CDR3 DNA reads TGTGCCATCAGTGTTGAAGGGGGGAGCACAGATACGCAGTATTTT. Its translation is CAISVEGGSTDTQYF. The chain uses TRBV10-3 and TRBJ2-3, with D perhaps given as TRBD1 or TRBD2 (6 bases each). V shed 4 bases and J shed 0 bases, with 11 bases lying between them. The CDR3 length is 15 residues. The germline gives CDR1 ENHRY, CDR2 SYGVKD.

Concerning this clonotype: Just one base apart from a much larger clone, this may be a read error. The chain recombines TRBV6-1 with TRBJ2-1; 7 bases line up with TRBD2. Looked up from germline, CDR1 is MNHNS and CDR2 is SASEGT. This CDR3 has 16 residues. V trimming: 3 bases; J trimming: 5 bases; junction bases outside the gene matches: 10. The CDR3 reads CASSDPLGEGHNEQFF. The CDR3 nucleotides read TGTGCCAGCAGTGATCCCTTAGGGGAGGGCCACAATGAGCAGTTCTTC.

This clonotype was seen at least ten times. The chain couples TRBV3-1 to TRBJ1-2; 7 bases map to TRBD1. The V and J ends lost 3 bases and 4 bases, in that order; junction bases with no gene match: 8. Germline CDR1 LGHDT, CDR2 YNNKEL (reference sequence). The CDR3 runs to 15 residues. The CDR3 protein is CASSQGGQFRYGYTF. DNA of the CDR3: TGTGCCAGCAGCCAGGGGGGACAGTTTCGCTATGGCTACACCTTC.

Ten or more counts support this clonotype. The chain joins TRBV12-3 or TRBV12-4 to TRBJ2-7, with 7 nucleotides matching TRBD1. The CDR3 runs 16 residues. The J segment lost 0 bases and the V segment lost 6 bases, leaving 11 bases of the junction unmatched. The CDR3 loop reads CASSPTRDSASYEQYF. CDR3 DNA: TGTGCCAGCAGCCCTACTCGGGACAGTGCCTCCTACGAGCAGTACTTC.

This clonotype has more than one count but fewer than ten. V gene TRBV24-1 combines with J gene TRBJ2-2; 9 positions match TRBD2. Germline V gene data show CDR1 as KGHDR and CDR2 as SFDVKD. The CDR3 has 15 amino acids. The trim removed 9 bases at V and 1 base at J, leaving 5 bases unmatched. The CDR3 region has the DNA TGTGCCACCTCATTTAGCGGGAGGAACACCGGGGAGCTGTTTTTT. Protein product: CATSFSGRNTGELFF.

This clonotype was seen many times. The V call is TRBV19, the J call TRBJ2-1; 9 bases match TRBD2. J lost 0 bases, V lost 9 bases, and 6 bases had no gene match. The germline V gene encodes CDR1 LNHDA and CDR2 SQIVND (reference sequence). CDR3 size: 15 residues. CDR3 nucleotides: TGTGCCAGCTCATTACTAGCGGGCTCCTACAATGAGCAGTTCTTC. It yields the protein CASSLLAGSYNEQFF.

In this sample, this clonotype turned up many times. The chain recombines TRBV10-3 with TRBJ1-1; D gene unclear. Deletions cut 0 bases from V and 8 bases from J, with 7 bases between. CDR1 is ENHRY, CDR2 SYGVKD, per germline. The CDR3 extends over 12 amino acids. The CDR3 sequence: CAISESLGEAFF. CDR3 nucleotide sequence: TGTGCCATCAGTGAGTCATTGGGGGAAGCTTTCTTT.

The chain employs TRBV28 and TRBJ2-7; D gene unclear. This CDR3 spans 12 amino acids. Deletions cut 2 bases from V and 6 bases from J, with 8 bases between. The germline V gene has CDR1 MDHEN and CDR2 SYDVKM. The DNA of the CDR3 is TGTGCCAGCAGTTTAAAGGTACGCGAGCAGTACTTC. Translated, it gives CASSLKVREQYF.

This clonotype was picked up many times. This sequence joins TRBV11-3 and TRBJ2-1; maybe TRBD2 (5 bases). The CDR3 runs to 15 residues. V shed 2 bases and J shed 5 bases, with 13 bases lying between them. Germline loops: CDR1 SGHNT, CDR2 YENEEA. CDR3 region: CASSLLREANNEQFF. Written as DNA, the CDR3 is TGTGCCAGCAGCTTACTACGGGAAGCAAACAATGAGCAGTTCTTC.

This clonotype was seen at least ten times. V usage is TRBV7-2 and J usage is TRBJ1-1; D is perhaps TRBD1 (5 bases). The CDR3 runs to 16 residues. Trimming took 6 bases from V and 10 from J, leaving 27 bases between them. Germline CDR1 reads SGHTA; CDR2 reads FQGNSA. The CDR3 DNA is TGTGCCAGCAGTCCAGGGTGGGACGGGCTTACCCAGAGAGCTTTCTTT. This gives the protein CASSPGWDGLTQRAFF. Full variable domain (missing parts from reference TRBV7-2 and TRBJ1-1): GAGVSQSPSNKVTEKGKDVELRCDPISGHTALYWYRQSLGQGLEFLIYFQGNSAPDKSGLPSDRFSAERTGGSVSTLTIQRTQQEDSAVYLCASSPGWDGLTQRAFFGQGTRLTVV.

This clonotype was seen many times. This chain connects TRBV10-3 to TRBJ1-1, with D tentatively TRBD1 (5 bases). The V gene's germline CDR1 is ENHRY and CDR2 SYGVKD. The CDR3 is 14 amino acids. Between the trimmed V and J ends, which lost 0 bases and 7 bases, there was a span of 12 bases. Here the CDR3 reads CAISESGGVDEAFF. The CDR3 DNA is TGTGCCATCAGTGAGTCGGGGGGAGTGGATGAAGCTTTCTTT.

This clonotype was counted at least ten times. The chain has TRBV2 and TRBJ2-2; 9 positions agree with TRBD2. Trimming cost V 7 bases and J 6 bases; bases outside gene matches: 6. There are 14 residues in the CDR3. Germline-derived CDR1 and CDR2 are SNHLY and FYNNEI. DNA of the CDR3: TGTGCCAGCATAGCGGGAGAGGTCGCCGGGGAGCTGTTTTTT. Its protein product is CASIAGEVAGELFF.

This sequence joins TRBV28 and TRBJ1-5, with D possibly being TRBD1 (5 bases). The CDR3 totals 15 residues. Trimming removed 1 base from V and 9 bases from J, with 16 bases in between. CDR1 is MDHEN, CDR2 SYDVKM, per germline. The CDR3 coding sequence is TGTGCCAGCAGTTTATTGAATCAGGGTAACCCGCCCCAGCATTTT. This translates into CASSLLNQGNPPQHF.

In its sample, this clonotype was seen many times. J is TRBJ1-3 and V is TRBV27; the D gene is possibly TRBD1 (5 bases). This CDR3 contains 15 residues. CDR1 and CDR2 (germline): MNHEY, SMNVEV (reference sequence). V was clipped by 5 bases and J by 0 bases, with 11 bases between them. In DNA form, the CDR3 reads TGTGCCAGCAGTCCGACAGTCAGCTCTGGAAACACCATATATTTT. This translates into CASSPTVSSGNTIYF.

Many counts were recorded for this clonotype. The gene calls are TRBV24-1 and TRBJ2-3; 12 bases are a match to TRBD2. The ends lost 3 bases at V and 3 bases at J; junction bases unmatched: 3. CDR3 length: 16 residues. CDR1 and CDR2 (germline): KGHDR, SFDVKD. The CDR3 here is CATSDNGLAGTDTQYF. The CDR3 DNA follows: TGTGCCACCAGTGATAATGGACTAGCGGGAACAGATACGCAGTATTTT.

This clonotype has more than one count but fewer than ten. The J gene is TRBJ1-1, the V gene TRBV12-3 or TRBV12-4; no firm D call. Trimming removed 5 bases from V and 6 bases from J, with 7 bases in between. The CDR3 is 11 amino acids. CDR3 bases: TGTGCCAGCAGTATGTACCCTGAAGCTTTCTTT. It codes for CASSMYPEAFF.

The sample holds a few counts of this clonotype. The CDR3 reads CASSLVTNSYSGANVLTF. The CDR3 bases are TGCGCCAGCAGCTTGGTAACTAACTCCTACTCTGGGGCCAACGTCCTGACTTTC. The chain carries TRBV5-1 and TRBJ2-6; D unresolved. V shed 0 bases and J shed 0 bases, with 13 bases lying between them. In germline, CDR1 is SGHRS, CDR2 YFSETQ. The CDR3 length is 18 residues.

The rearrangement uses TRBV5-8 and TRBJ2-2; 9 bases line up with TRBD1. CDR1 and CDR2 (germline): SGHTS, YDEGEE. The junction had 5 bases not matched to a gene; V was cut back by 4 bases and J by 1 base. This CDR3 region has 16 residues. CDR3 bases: TGTGCCAGCAGCCGAACAGGGGGCCTGAACACCGGGGAGCTGTTTTTT. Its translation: CASSRTGGLNTGELFF. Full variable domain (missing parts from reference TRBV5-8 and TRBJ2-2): EAGVTQSPTHLIKTRGQQATLRCSPISGHTSVYWYQQALGLGLQFLLWYDEGEERNRGNFPPRFSGRQFPNYSSELNVNALELEDSALYLCASSRTGGLNTGELFFGEGSRLTVL.

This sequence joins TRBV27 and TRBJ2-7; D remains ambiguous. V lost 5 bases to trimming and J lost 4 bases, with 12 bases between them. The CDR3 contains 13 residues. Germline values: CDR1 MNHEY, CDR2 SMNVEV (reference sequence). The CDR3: CASSTDPHYEQYF. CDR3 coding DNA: TGTGCCAGCAGTACCGACCCGCATTACGAGCAGTACTTC.

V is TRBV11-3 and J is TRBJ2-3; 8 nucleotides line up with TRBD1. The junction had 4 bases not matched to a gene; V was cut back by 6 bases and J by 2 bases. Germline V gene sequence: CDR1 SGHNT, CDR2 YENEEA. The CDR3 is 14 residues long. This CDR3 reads CASRPGQATDTQYF. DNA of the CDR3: TGTGCCAGCAGGCCGGGACAGGCCACAGATACGCAGTATTTT.

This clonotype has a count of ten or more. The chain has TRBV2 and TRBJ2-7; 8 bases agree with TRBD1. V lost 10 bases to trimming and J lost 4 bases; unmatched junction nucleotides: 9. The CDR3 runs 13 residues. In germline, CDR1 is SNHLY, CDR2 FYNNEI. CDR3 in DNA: TGTGCCATTTCCCGGGACAGGATTTACGAGCAGTACTTC. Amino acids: CAISRDRIYEQYF. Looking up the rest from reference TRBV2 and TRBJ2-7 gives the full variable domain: EPEVTQTPSHQVTQMGQEVILRCVPISNHLYFYWYRQILGQKVEFLVSFYNNEISEKSEIFDDQFSVERPDGSNFTLKIRSTKLEDSAMYFCAISRDRIYEQYFGPGTRLTVT.

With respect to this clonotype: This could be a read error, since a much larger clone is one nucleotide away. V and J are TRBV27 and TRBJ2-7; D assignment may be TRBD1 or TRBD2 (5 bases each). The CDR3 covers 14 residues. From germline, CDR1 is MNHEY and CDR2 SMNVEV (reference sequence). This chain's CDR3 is CAGSFPGPSYEQYF. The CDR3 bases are TGTGCCGGCAGTTTCCCGGGACCCTCCTACGAGCAGTACTTC.

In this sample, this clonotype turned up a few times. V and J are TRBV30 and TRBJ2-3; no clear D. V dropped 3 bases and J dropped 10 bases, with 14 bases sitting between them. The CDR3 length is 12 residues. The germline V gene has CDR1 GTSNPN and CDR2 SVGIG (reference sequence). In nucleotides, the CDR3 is TGTGCCTGGAGCCAAACGATGGGTGCGCAGTATTTT. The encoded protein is CAWSQTMGAQYF.

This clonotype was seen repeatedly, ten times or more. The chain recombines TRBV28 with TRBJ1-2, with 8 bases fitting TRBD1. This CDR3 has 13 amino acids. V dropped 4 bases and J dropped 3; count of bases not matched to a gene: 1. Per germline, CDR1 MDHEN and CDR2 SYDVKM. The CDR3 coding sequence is TGTGCCAGCAGTTCGGGACAGGACTATGGCTACACCTTC. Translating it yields CASSSGQDYGYTF.

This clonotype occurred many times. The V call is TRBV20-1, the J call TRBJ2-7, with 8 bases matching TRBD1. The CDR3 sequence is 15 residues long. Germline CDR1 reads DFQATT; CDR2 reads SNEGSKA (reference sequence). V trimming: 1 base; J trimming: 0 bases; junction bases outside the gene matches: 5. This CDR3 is CSARGRGQGSYEQYF. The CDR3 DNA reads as TGCAGTGCTAGAGGACGCGGACAGGGCTCCTACGAGCAGTACTTC.

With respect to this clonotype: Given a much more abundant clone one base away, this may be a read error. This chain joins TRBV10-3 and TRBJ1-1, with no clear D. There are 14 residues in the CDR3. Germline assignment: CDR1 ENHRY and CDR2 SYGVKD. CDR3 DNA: TGTGCCAGCAGTAGAACCTACATGAACACTGAAGCTTTCTTT. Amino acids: CASSRTYMNTEAFF.